This record looks at one T cell receptor (beta chain) sequence and its context. The study assigned cohorts using participant-reported clinical history. This specimen comes from a study of blood T cell repertoires in COVID-19. Across the whole study: Acute and convalescent COVID-19 specimens originated in the United States, Italy and Spain. T cells, B-cell-depleted T cells, or PBMCs supplied cDNA or gDNA.

In the study's own analysis: Estimation of nucleated cell counts relied on the amplification of reference gene primers. Only in-frame clones appear in the TCRdb table, and some are missing; sequencing was by immunoSEQ multiplex PCR. V and J calls plus clone size are reproduced from that table; the DNA served to infer D and trimming. This sample yields approximately 300,000 clones, of which nearly 90% are seen a single time; approximately 5% belongs to the top ten. Germline V lookup: CDR1 GTSNPN, CDR2 SVGIG (reference sequence). V lost 7 bases and J 4 bases, leaving 16 bases between the germline ends. The CDR3 is 14 residues long.

Input material: PBMCs or T cells enriched from blood (not recorded which). The TCR was taken from a woman in her 30s who had recovered from COVID-19. The chain links TRBV30 to TRBJ1-4; tentative D call: TRBD1 (5 bases). The CDR3, as DNA: TGTGCCTTAGACTCCGACAGCGTTAATGAAAAACTGTTTTTT. Its protein product is CALDSDSVNEKLFF. Using reference TRBV30 and TRBJ1-4 for the parts outside the CDR3, the full variable domain is SQTIHQWPATLVQPVGSPLSLECTVEGTSNPNLYWYRQAAGRGLQLLFYSVGIGQISSEVPQNLSASRPQDRQFILSSKKLLLSDSGFYLCALDSDSVNEKLFFGSGTQLSVL.